The 5 T cell receptor beta chains listed next were all sequenced from one sample in a study of neurological immune-mediated disorders. The time point is: longitudinal time-point 2. In TCRdb, the 5' RACE reads were re-called with MiXCR into one record per CDR3 protein. The sample consists of tens of thousands of distinct CDR3 sequences, around a tenth of them appearing once. What was sequenced was PBMCs. The receptors were gathered from a man under 40 in good health.

This clonotype was seen repeatedly, ten times or more. V and J are TRBV10-3 and TRBJ2-7; TRBD1 matches at 10 bases. V was pared by 6 bases and J by 5 bases, with 7 bases of the junction left unmatched. The CDR3 consists of 14 residues. Germline CDR1 and CDR2: ENHRY and SYGVKD. CDR3 coding DNA: TGTGCCATCAGGCCGGGGACAGGGGACAACGAGCAGTACTTC. Translation: CAIRPGTGDNEQYF.

In its sample, this clonotype was seen many times. CDR3 region: CASSLRGVPYF. CDR3 DNA sequence: TGTGCCAGCAGTTTAAGGGGGGTCCCGTACTTC. The chain links TRBV28 to TRBJ2-4; D assignment may be TRBD1 or TRBD2 (6 bases each). Germline V gene lookup returns CDR1 MDHEN and CDR2 SYDVKM. This CDR3 is built from 11 residues. V lost 2 bases and J 15 bases, leaving 11 bases between the germline ends.

This clonotype was observed many times. The chain links TRBV12-3 or TRBV12-4 to TRBJ2-1; 9 nucleotides align to TRBD2. Losses at the gene ends were 4 bases for V and 0 bases for J; bases not matched to a gene: 4. The CDR3 totals 16 residues. Here the CDR3 DNA reads TGTGCCAGCAGTTGGACTAGCGTTAGCTCCTACAATGAGCAGTTCTTC. This codes for CASSWTSVSSYNEQFF.

This clonotype was detected ten times or more. This chain connects TRBV5-1 to TRBJ2-1; 11 bases map to TRBD2. CDR1 and CDR2 (germline): SGHRS, YFSETQ. Trimming at V came to 4 bases and at J to 3 bases, leaving 3 bases not matched to a gene. CDR3 length: 15 amino acids. This CDR3 reads CASSGTSGGYNEQFF. The CDR3 DNA reads TGCGCCAGCAGCGGGACTAGCGGAGGCTACAATGAGCAGTTCTTC.

This clonotype occurred many times. This sequence joins TRBV24-1 and TRBJ2-3; maybe TRBD2 (6 bases). The CDR3 covers 16 residues. CDR1 is KGHDR, CDR2 SFDVKD, per germline. Trimming removed 2 bases from V and 1 base from J, with 12 bases in between. CDR3 coding DNA: TGTGCCACCAGTGATTGGGCTAGCGAGGGCACAGATACGCAGTATTTT. Translated: CATSDWASEGTDTQYF.